These 28 T cell receptor beta chains share one sample of origin, sequenced in a study of identical twins. TCRdb called the 5' RACE reads again in MiXCR, with one record for every CDR3 protein. The table has a few hundred thousand distinct CDR3 sequences, around 20% seen once; the top ten hold about 12%. Sequencing was carried out using naive T cells sorted from blood. All receptors come from a man between 50 and 59 years old in good health.

This clonotype has only a few counts. The chain is built from TRBV5-1 and TRBJ2-5; unclear D gene. There are 14 residues in the CDR3. Trimming cost V 0 bases and J 4 bases, with 10 bases left between them. CDR1 and CDR2 from the germline V gene are SGHRS and YFSETQ. The CDR3 DNA follows: TGCGCCAGCAGCTTGGGCGGAAGTGGAGAGACCCAGTACTTC. This gives the protein CASSLGGSGETQYF.

This clonotype has at least ten counts. The V call is TRBV7-9, the J call TRBJ1-1; possible D gene TRBD1, 6 bases. The CDR3 is 14 residues long. Trimming removed 5 bases from V and 3 bases from J, with 13 bases in between. In germline, CDR1 is SEHNR, CDR2 FQNEAQ (reference sequence). DNA for the CDR3: TGTGCCAGCAGCATGGCAGGGGTTCACACTGAAGCTTTCTTT. Protein sequence: CASSMAGVHTEAFF. The variable domain in full, completed from reference TRBV7-9 and TRBJ1-1, reads DTGVSQNPRHKITKRGQNVTFRCDPISEHNRLYWYRQTLGQGPEFLTYFQNEAQLEKSRLLSDRFSAERPKGSFSTLEIQRTEQGDSAMYLCASSMAGVHTEAFFGQGTRLTVV.

This CDR3 reads CASSPSGFSFTGELFF. DNA of the CDR3: TGTGCCAGCAGCCCTTCGGGCTTCTCTTTCACCGGGGAGCTGTTTTTT. This chain connects TRBV9 to TRBJ2-2; no clear D gene. There are 16 residues in the CDR3. From germline, CDR1 is SGDLS and CDR2 YYNGEE. Trimming took off 4 bases at V and 4 bases at J, with 17 bases between the two ends.

V is TRBV29-1 and J is TRBJ2-7; D remains ambiguous. The V gene lost 8 bases and the J gene lost 3 bases, with 17 bases spanning the gap. The CDR3 loop spans 13 amino acids. CDR1 and CDR2 (germline): SQVTM, ANQGSEA. DNA of the CDR3: TGCAGCCGATCAGTGGCCCCTATCTACGAGCAGTACTTC. As protein: CSRSVAPIYEQYF.

This clonotype was seen ten or more times. Here the CDR3 DNA reads TGTGCCAGCAGCTTAGCCCTGGGTGAAAAACTGTTTTTT. This sequence encodes CASSLALGEKLFF. This chain joins TRBV7-9 and TRBJ1-4; D is unclear. CDR1 is SEHNR, CDR2 FQNEAQ, per germline (reference sequence). The length of the CDR3 is 13 residues. Trimming removed 0 bases from V and 7 bases from J, with 6 bases in between.

This clonotype has a count of ten or more. This chain's CDR3 is CSVDRRGQETQYF. The CDR3 DNA reads as TGCAGCGTTGATCGCCGGGGCCAAGAGACCCAGTACTTC. The chain combines TRBV29-1 with TRBJ2-5, with a possible D match to TRBD2 (5 bases). Germline CDR1 reads SQVTM; CDR2 reads ANQGSEA. The CDR3 totals 13 residues. V lost 3 bases, J lost 1 base, and 9 bases lay in between. Combining the CDR3 with reference TRBV29-1 and TRBJ2-5 gives the whole variable domain SAVISQKPSRDICQRGTSLTIQCQVDSQVTMMFWYRQQPGQSLTLIATANQGSEATYESGFVIDKFPISRPNLTFSTLTVSNMSPEDSSIYLCSVDRRGQETQYFGPGTRLLVL.

This clonotype has only a few counts. The V gene is TRBV12-3 or TRBV12-4, the J gene TRBJ1-2; D is unresolved. The V end lost 6 bases, the J end lost 0 bases, and 5 bases lay between the germline ends. The CDR3 spans 12 residues. The CDR3 bases are TGTGCCAGCAGCGGGACTAACTATGGCTACACCTTC. Protein sequence: CASSGTNYGYTF.

This clonotype was counted many times. The chain has TRBV20-1 and TRBJ2-3; D may be TRBD2 (7 bases). Trimming removed 2 bases at V and 2 bases at J, with 11 bases between. The CDR3 loop spans 14 amino acids. Germline-derived CDR1 and CDR2 are DFQATT and SNEGSKA (reference sequence). In DNA, the CDR3 is TGCAGTGCTAGATCGCGGGGGCACACAGATACGCAGTATTTT. This sequence encodes CSARSRGHTDTQYF.

The V and J genes are TRBV12-3 or TRBV12-4 and TRBJ1-6, with a weak D call TRBD1 (5 bases). V was pared by 6 bases and J by 5 bases, with 11 bases between. The CDR3 covers 14 residues. The CDR3 DNA reads as TGTGCCAGCAGGCCCGGGACTGATAATTCACCCCTCCACTTT. As protein: CASRPGTDNSPLHF.

The gene calls are TRBV10-3 and TRBJ2-5; TRBD2 is a possible D gene (6 bases). The CDR3 is 15 residues long. Trimming removed 0 bases at V and 3 bases at J, with 11 bases between. In germline, CDR1 is ENHRY, CDR2 SYGVKD. CDR3 residues: CAISESGGAEETQYF. CDR3 sequence (DNA): TGTGCCATCAGTGAGTCTGGCGGGGCAGAAGAGACCCAGTACTTC.

This clonotype came up many times. The rearrangement links TRBV12-3 or TRBV12-4 to TRBJ2-7; D is undetermined. Trimming stripped 2 bases from V and 5 bases from J, with 10 bases between. The CDR3 loop spans 13 amino acids. The CDR3 loop reads CASSLWQAHEQYF. CDR3 nucleotide sequence: TGTGCCAGCAGTTTATGGCAGGCCCACGAGCAGTACTTC.

This clonotype turned up a few times. The chain recombines TRBV20-1 with TRBJ2-7; the D is unclear. V was pared by 5 bases and J by 5 bases, with 16 bases between. This CDR3 region has 13 residues. Germline CDR1 is DFQATT and CDR2 is SNEGSKA (reference sequence). In nucleotides, the CDR3 is TGCAGTGCTGGCGGTTGGGCCGGAAACGAGCAGTACTTC. Translating gives CSAGGWAGNEQYF.

This clonotype has a handful of counts. The genes are TRBV6-5 and TRBJ2-7, with D possibly matching TRBD2 (5 bases). This CDR3 comprises 14 residues. CDR1 is MNHEY and CDR2 is SVGAGI in the germline V gene. The V gene lost 2 bases and the J gene lost 5 bases, with 13 bases spanning the gap. This chain's CDR3 is CASSYDRPRDEQYF. The CDR3 DNA reads as TGTGCCAGCAGTTACGATCGGCCGAGGGACGAGCAGTACTTC.

This clonotype showed up many times. The gene calls are TRBV6-5 and TRBJ2-3; 10 positions agree with TRBD1. This CDR3 has 17 residues. Germline V gene data show CDR1 as MNHEY and CDR2 as SVGAGI. With 4 bases clipped from V and 1 base from J, the junction kept 8 bases outside the gene matches. As DNA, the CDR3 is TGTGCCAGCAGTTCTCGTTTCGGGACAGGGGGCACAGATACGCAGTATTTT. Protein product: CASSSRFGTGGTDTQYF.

The sample holds many counts of this clonotype. This chain joins TRBV6-5 and TRBJ1-5; no definite D call. The CDR3 is 14 amino acids. From germline, CDR1 is MNHEY and CDR2 SVGAGI. Trimming shortened V by 2 bases and J by 4 bases, and 9 bases separated the two germline ends. The CDR3 protein is CASSYAYKNQPQHF. CDR3 coding DNA: TGTGCCAGCAGTTACGCTTATAAGAATCAGCCCCAGCATTTT.

This clonotype was found a few times. V is TRBV7-2 and J is TRBJ1-6; 9 bases match TRBD1. The germline V gene encodes CDR1 SGHTA and CDR2 FQGNSA. The CDR3 runs 15 residues. V trimming: 6 bases; J trimming: 9 bases; junction bases outside the gene matches: 9. The CDR3 region has the DNA TGTGCCAGCAGTCGTAAGACAGGGGGTGCTTCACCCCTCCACTTT. This encodes CASSRKTGGASPLHF.

This clonotype was found a few times. A read error may be the cause here, since a much bigger clone is one base away. The genes are TRBV4-3 and TRBJ1-4; D might be TRBD1 (6 bases). This CDR3 region has 16 residues. Germline CDR1 LGHNA, CDR2 YSLEER. Here the CDR3 DNA reads TGCTCCAGCAGCCTCACAGGGATTGCAACTAATGAAAAACTGTTTTTT. Protein sequence: CSSSLTGIATNEKLFF.

There are a few counts of this clonotype. This chain connects TRBV20-1 to TRBJ1-2; D not certain. CDR3 size: 14 residues. CDR1 and CDR2 from the germline V gene are DFQATT and SNEGSKA (reference sequence). The V end was cut by 2 bases, the J end by 4 bases, with 14 bases between. The CDR3 spells CSARRPVGSYGYTF. The CDR3 DNA follows: TGCAGTGCTAGAAGACCTGTAGGGAGCTATGGCTACACCTTC.

J is TRBJ2-1 and V is TRBV7-2; D ambiguous. Germline V CDR1 and CDR2: SGHTA, FQGNSA. V was cut by 3 bases and J by 9 bases, with 9 bases left in between. The CDR3 loop spans 12 amino acids. CDR3 loop: CASSFLSTEQFF. The CDR3 region has the DNA TGTGCCAGCAGCTTTCTTAGCACTGAGCAGTTCTTC.

The sample holds many counts of this clonotype. This sequence joins TRBV14 and TRBJ2-1; no reliable D call. CDR1 is SGHDN and CDR2 is FVKESK in the germline V gene. The CDR3 is made up of 15 amino acids. V lost 2 bases to trimming and J lost 7 bases, with 15 bases between them. CDR3 sequence: CASSQFMGLGNEQFF. Written as DNA, the CDR3 is TGTGCCAGCAGCCAATTTATGGGCTTGGGAAATGAGCAGTTCTTC.

This sequence joins TRBV5-1 and TRBJ2-3; TRBD1 is a possible D gene (5 bases). Trimming took off 2 bases at V and 6 bases at J, with 19 bases between the two ends. The CDR3 spans 16 residues. Germline CDR1 and CDR2: SGHRS and YFSETQ. CDR3: CASSLVRGVSADTQYF. The CDR3 DNA sequence: TGCGCCAGCAGCTTAGTTAGGGGCGTGTCAGCGGATACGCAGTATTTT.

The chain combines TRBV20-1 with TRBJ2-5; TRBD2 matches 7 bases. This CDR3 is built from 13 residues. Germline values: CDR1 DFQATT, CDR2 SNEGSKA (reference sequence). The V segment lost 2 bases and the J segment 4 bases; nucleotides outside the gene matches: 4. CDR3 nucleotides: TGCAGTGCTAGACCTGCGGGGGTAGAGACCCAGTACTTC. This translates into CSARPAGVETQYF.

The sample holds many counts of this clonotype. This rearrangement joins TRBV11-2 to TRBJ2-7, with D tentatively TRBD2 (5 bases). Trimming cost V 4 bases and J 6 bases, with 13 bases left between them. The CDR3 runs 13 residues. Germline assignment: CDR1 SGHAT and CDR2 FQNNGV. CDR3 sequence (DNA): TGTGCCAGCAGCTATGGTCTCGGGGTCGAGCAGTACTTC. This encodes CASSYGLGVEQYF.

This sequence joins TRBV12-3 or TRBV12-4 and TRBJ2-1; 7 bases agree with TRBD1. The CDR3 spans 14 residues. J was trimmed by 6 bases and V by 7 bases; bases with no gene match: 9. This CDR3 is CASKEGGSANEQFF. In nucleotides, the CDR3 is TGTGCCAGCAAAGAAGGGGGCTCGGCCAATGAGCAGTTCTTC.

This clonotype was found many times. V and J are TRBV5-1 and TRBJ2-7, with D hard to call. The V end lost 3 bases, the J end lost 6 bases, and 7 bases lay between the germline ends. This CDR3 comprises 11 residues. Germline lookup yields CDR1 SGHRS and CDR2 YFSETQ. CDR3 nucleotides: TGCGCCAGCAGCTCCGGTGGCGAGCAGTACTTC. Translation gives CASSSGGEQYF.

This clonotype was detected only once. V and J are TRBV5-1 and TRBJ1-2; unclear D gene. V lost 4 bases and J 5 bases, leaving 12 bases between the germline ends. This CDR3 comprises 13 residues. Germline assignment: CDR1 SGHRS and CDR2 YFSETQ. CDR3 nucleotides: TGCGCCAGCAGCGTCCGGGCCGGTTATGGCTACACCTTC. Residues: CASSVRAGYGYTF.

Ten or more counts support this clonotype. DNA for the CDR3: TGTGCCAGTAGTGTCGGGACAGGGATCGACGAGCAGTACTTC. Translation gives CASSVGTGIDEQYF. This chain uses TRBV19 with TRBJ2-7; 9 bases are a match to TRBD1. The CDR3 extends over 14 amino acids. Germline V gene sequence: CDR1 LNHDA, CDR2 SQIVND (reference sequence). The trim removed 5 bases at V and 5 bases at J, leaving 7 bases unmatched.

The chain has TRBV20-1 and TRBJ2-6; no firm D call. The V gene's germline CDR1 is DFQATT and CDR2 SNEGSKA (reference sequence). The CDR3 loop spans 14 amino acids. Deletions cut 1 base from V and 0 bases from J, with 4 bases between. CDR3 DNA: TGCAGTGCTAGAGGCAACTCTGGGGCCAACGTCCTGACTTTC. Translated, it gives CSARGNSGANVLTF.